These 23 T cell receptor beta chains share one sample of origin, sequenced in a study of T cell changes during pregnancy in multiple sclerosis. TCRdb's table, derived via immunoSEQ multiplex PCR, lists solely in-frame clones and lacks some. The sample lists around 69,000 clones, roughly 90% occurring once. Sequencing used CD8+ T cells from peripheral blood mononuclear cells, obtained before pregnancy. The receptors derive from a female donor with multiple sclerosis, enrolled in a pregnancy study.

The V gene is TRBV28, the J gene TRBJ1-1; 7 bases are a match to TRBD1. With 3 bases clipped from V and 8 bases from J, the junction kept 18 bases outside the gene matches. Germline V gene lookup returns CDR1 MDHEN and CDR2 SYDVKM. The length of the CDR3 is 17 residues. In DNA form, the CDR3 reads TGTGCCAGCAGTTTTTTCAGGGGGTCAATGACACTTTCCGAAGCTTTCTTT. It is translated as CASSFFRGSMTLSEAFF. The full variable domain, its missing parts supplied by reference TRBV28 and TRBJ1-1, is DVKVTQSSRYLVKRTGEKVFLECVQDMDHENMFWYRQDPGLGLRLIYFSYDVKMKEKGDIPEGYSVSREKKERFSLILESASTNQTSMYLCASSFFRGSMTLSEAFFGQGTRLTVV.

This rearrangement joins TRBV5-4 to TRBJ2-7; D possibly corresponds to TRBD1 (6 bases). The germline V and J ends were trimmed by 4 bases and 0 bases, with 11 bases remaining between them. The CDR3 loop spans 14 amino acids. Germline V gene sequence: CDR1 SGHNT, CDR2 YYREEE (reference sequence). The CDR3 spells CASSTDSGSYEQYF. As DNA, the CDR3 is TGTGCCAGCAGCACGGACAGTGGCTCCTACGAGCAGTACTTC.

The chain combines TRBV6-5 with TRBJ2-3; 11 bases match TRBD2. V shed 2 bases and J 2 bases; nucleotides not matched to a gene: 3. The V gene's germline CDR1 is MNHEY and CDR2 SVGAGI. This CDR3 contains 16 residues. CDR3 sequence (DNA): TGTGCCAGCAGTTACGGGACTAGCGGATCCACAGATACGCAGTATTTT. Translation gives CASSYGTSGSTDTQYF.

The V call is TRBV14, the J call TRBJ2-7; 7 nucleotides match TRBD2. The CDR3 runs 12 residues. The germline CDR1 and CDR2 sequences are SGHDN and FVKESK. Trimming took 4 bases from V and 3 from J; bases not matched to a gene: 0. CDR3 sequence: CASSPGGYEQYF. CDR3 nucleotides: TGTGCCAGCAGCCCGGGGGGCTACGAGCAGTACTTC. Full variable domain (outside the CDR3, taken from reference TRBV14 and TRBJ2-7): EAGVTQFPSHSVIEKGQTVTLRCDPISGHDNLYWYRRVMGKEIKFLLHFVKESKQDESGMPNNRFLAERTGGTYSTLKVQPAELEDSGVYFCASSPGGYEQYFGPGTRLTVT.

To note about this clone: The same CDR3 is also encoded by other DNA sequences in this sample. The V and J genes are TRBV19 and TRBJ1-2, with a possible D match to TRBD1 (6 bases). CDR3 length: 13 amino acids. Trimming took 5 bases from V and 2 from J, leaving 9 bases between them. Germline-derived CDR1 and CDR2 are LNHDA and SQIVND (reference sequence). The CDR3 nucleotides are TGTGCCAGTAGTCCTGGACAGAACTATGGCTACACCTTC. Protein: CASSPGQNYGYTF. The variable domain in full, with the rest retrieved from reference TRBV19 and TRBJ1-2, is DGGITQSPKYLFRKEGQNVTLSCEQNLNHDAMYWYRQDPGQGLRLIYYSQIVNDFQKGDIAEGYSVSREKKESFPLTVTSAQKNPTAFYLCASSPGQNYGYTFGSGTRLTVV.

The CDR3 reads CASSLGGRGLSEQYF. CDR3 bases: TGTGCCAGCAGCTTAGGCGGTCGAGGGTTATCCGAGCAGTACTTC. The chain joins TRBV13 to TRBJ2-7, with D tentatively TRBD2 (5 bases). Trimming stripped 0 bases from V and 6 bases from J, with 15 bases between. This CDR3 is built from 15 residues. Germline CDR1 reads PRHDT; CDR2 reads FYEKMQ (reference sequence).

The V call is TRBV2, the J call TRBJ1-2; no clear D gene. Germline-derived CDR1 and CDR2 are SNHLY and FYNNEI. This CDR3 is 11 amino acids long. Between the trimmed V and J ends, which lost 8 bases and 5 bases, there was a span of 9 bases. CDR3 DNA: TGTGCCAGCGACCCGGGGTATGGCTACACCTTC. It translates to CASDPGYGYTF.

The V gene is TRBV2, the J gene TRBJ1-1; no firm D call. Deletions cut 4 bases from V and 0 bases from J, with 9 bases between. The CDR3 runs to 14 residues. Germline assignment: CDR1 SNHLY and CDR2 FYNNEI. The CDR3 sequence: CASSVIQMNTEAFF. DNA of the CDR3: TGTGCCAGCAGTGTGATACAGATGAACACTGAAGCTTTCTTT. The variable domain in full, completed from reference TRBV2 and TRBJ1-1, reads EPEVTQTPSHQVTQMGQEVILRCVPISNHLYFYWYRQILGQKVEFLVSFYNNEISEKSEIFDDQFSVERPDGSNFTLKIRSTKLEDSAMYFCASSVIQMNTEAFFGQGTRLTVV.

CDR3 sequence reads: CASSQVEYSNQPQHF. The CDR3 DNA is TGCGCCAGCAGCCAAGTGGAGTATAGCAATCAGCCCCAGCATTTT. This chain joins TRBV4-1 and TRBJ1-5; D gene uncertain. Germline V gene lookup returns CDR1 MGHRA and CDR2 YSYEKL. The CDR3 is made up of 15 amino acids. Trimming stripped 1 base from V and 0 bases from J, with 7 bases between.

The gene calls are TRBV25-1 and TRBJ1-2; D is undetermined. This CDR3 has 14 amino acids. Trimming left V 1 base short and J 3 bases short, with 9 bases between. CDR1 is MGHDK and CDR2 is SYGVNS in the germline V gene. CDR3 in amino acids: CASSELADDYGYTF. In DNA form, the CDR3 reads TGTGCCAGCAGTGAATTGGCAGATGACTATGGCTACACCTTC.

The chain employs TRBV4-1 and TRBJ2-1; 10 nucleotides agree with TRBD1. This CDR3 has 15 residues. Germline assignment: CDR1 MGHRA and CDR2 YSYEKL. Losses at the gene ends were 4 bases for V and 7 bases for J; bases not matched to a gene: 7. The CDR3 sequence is CASSRWDRGMNEQFF. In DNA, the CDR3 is TGCGCCAGCAGCCGGTGGGACAGGGGAATGAATGAGCAGTTCTTC.

This CDR3 is CASRPGQGYEQYF. The CDR3 DNA reads as TGTGCCAGCAGGCCGGGACAGGGCTACGAGCAGTACTTC. V usage is TRBV27 and J usage is TRBJ2-7; 9 nucleotides align to TRBD1. The germline V gene has CDR1 MNHEY and CDR2 SMNVEV (reference sequence). The CDR3 is made up of 13 amino acids. J lost 3 bases, V lost 6 bases, and 3 bases had no gene match.

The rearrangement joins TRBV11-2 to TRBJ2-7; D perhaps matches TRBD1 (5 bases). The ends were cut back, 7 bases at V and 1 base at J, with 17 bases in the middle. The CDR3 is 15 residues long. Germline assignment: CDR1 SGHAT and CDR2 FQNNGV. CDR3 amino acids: CASTPRKGWSYEQYF. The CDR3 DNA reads TGTGCCAGCACCCCCCGTAAGGGGTGGTCCTACGAGCAGTACTTC.

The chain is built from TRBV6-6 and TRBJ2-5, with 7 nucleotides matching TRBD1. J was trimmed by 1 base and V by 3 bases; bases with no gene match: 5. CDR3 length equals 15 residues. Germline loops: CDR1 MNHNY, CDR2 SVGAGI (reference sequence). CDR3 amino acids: CASSYLGQPQETQYF. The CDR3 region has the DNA TGTGCCAGCAGTTATTTGGGACAGCCCCAAGAGACCCAGTACTTC.

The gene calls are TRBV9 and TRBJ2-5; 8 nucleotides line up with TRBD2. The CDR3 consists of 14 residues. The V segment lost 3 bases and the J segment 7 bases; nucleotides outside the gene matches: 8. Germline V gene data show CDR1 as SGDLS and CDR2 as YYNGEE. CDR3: CASSAPGLGLTQYF. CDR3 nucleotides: TGTGCCAGCAGCGCCCCGGGACTAGGGCTGACCCAGTACTTC.

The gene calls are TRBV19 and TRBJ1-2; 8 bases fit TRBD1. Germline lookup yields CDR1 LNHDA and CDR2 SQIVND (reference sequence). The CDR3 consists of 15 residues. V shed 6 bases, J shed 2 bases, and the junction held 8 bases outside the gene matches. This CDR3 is CASSTVQGANYGYTF. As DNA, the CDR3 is TGTGCCAGTAGCACCGTGCAGGGGGCCAACTATGGCTACACCTTC.

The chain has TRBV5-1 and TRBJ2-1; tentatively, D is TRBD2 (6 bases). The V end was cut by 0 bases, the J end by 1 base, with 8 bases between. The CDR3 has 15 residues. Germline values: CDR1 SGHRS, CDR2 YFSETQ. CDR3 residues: CASSLDAGSYNEQFF. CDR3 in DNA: TGCGCCAGCAGCTTGGATGCGGGGTCCTACAATGAGCAGTTCTTC.

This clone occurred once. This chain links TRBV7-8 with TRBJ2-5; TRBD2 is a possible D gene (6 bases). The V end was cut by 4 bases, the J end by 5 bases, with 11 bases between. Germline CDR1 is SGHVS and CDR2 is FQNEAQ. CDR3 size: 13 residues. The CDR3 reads CASSSSAGETQYF. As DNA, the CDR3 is TGTGCCAGCAGCTCCTCTGCGGGGGAGACCCAGTACTTC.

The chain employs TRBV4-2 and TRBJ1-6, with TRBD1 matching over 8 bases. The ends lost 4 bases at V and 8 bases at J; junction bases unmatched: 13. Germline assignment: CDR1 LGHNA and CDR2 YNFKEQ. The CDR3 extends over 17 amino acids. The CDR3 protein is CASSPSATGQGDSPLHF. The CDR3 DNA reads TGTGCCAGCAGCCCTTCCGCTACAGGACAGGGCGATTCACCCCTCCACTTT.

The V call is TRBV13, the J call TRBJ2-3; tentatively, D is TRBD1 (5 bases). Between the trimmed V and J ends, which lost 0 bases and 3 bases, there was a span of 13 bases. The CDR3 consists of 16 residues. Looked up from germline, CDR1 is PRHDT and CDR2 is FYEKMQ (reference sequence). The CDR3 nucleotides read TGTGCCAGCAGCTTAGGCCGGGCAGGGATAACAGATACGCAGTATTTT. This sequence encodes CASSLGRAGITDTQYF. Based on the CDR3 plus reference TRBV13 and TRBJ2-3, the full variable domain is AAGVIQSPRHLIKEKRETATLKCYPIPRHDTVYWYQQGPGQDPQFLISFYEKMQSDKGSIPDRFSAQQFSDYHSELNMSSLELGDSALYFCASSLGRAGITDTQYFGPGTRLTVL.

CDR3 sequence: CASSETAGTGGIEQFF. The DNA for the CDR3 is TGTGCCAGCAGTGAGACGGCGGGGACAGGGGGGATTGAGCAGTTCTTC. The V call is TRBV6-4, the J call TRBJ2-1, with TRBD1 matching 11 bases. The CDR3 consists of 16 residues. The germline V gene has CDR1 MRHNA and CDR2 SNTAGT. After removal of 3 bases from V and 9 bases from J, the junction contained 10 bases not matched to a gene.

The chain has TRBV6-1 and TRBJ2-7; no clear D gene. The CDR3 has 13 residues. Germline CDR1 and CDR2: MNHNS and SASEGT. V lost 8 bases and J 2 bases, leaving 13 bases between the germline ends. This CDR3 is CASCQITPYEQYF. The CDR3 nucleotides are TGTGCCAGCTGTCAGATCACACCCTACGAGCAGTACTTC.

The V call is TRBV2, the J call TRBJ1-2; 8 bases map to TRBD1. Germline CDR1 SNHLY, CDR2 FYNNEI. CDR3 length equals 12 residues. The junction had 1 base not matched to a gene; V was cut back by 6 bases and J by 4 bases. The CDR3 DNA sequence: TGTGCCAGCAGAGGACAGGGCTATGGCTACACCTTC. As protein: CASRGQGYGYTF.